The T cell receptor (beta chain) described here comes from a study of CXCR3-negative and CXCR3-positive naive CD8 T cells. General observations from the study: Against CXCR3-negative naive cells, CXCR3-positive naive cells showed more hydrophobic TRB CDR3s. Naive cells that were CXCR3-negative or CXCR3-positive used TRBV-TRBJ genes alike, while memory cells diverged.

The libraries of TRB cDNA were constructed through 5' RACE using UMI labels. TCRdb processed the 5' RACE reads again and assigns one entry to each CDR3 protein, with no DNA. The table lists tens of thousands of distinct CDR3 sequences. Cells classed as naive CD8+ T cells were CD45RO-CCR7+CD27+CD95-. Turning to this clonotype: Its specificity is unknown.

Material for sequencing was naive CXCR3+ CD8+ T cells from blood. This sample's subset: CD45RO-CCR7+CD27+CD95- naive CD8+ T cells expressing CXCR3 (TNR3+). The TCR originated in a human donor in good health. Some clones in this sample may be carry-over from other donors' samples.

This CDR3 reads CASSQDGEAGWNEQYF. The chain couples TRBV4-3 to TRBJ2-7; the D gene TCRdb calls, TRBD1, cannot be checked with no DNA. The CDR3 has 16 residues. Germline CDR1 and CDR2: LGHNA and YSLEER.